A selection of T cell receptor beta chains follows, all from one sample in a study of cytomegalovirus exposure and HLA in healthy donors. Profiled with immunoSEQ multiplex PCR; TCRdb holds only in-frame clones, not every one. Among about 37,000 clones listed, 68% were seen once. Sequenced: PBMCs. Every receptor here comes from a man in his forties or fifties in good health and CMV-seronegative. Both conserved end residues are part of each CDR3. A D gene is named only where the DNA matches it firmly. Expanded clones are given a class, and other clones once, few, many or no size at all.

CDR3nt: TGTGCCAGCAGTTACTCGATGCTAGGGGTCACCGGGGAGCTGTTTTTT
CDR3aa: CASSYSMLGVTGELFF
v_gene: TRBV6-5
abundance: .
d_gene: .
j_gene: TRBJ2-2

CDR3nt: TGCGCCAGCAGCCAAGATCCCGGGACAGGGTCCTACGAGCAGTACTTC
CDR3aa: CASSQDPGTGSYEQYF
v_gene: TRBV4-3
abundance: medium-sized
d_gene: TRBD1
j_gene: TRBJ2-7

CDR3nt: TGTGCCAGCAGACCTAGCGGGGGGGTCGCCTACGAGCAGTACTTC
CDR3aa: CASRPSGGVAYEQYF
v_gene: TRBV7-2
abundance: .
d_gene: TRBD2
j_gene: TRBJ2-7

CDR3nt: TGTGCCAGTAGTATAGGGACAGGTGAAAAACTGTTTTTT
CDR3aa: CASSIGTGEKLFF
v_gene: TRBV19
abundance: .
d_gene: TRBD1
j_gene: TRBJ1-4

CDR3nt: TGTGCCAGTAGCCACGCAGGAGGGCAAGGTGAAGCTTTCTTT
CDR3aa: CASSHAGGQGEAFF
v_gene: TRBV19
abundance: .
d_gene: .
j_gene: TRBJ1-1

CDR3nt: TGTGCCAGCAGCGCGACAGCTTATAGCAATCAGCCCCAGCATTTT
CDR3aa: CASSATAYSNQPQHF
v_gene: TRBV9
abundance: .
d_gene: .
j_gene: TRBJ1-5

CDR3nt: TGTGCCAGCAGCGTAGACGGGGACAGCTACGAGCAGTACTTC
CDR3aa: CASSVDGDSYEQYF
v_gene: TRBV9
abundance: few
d_gene: TRBD1
j_gene: TRBJ2-7

CDR3nt: TGTGCCAGCAGCCCCGGACAGGGAGGAAGCAATCAGCCCCAGCATTTT
CDR3aa: CASSPGQGGSNQPQHF
v_gene: TRBV2
abundance: .
d_gene: TRBD1
j_gene: TRBJ1-5

CDR3nt: TGTGCCAGCAGCCCCCGGGACAGGGGGCTCGACTATGGCTACACCTTC
CDR3aa: CASSPRDRGLDYGYTF
v_gene: TRBV5-6
abundance: .
d_gene: TRBD1
j_gene: TRBJ1-2

CDR3nt: TGCGCCAGCAGCTCCACACAGGGGGCCTCTGGCTACACCTTC
CDR3aa: CASSSTQGASGYTF
v_gene: TRBV5-1
abundance: .
d_gene: TRBD1
j_gene: TRBJ1-2

CDR3nt: TGTGCCTGGAGTGTAGCGGTGGGAACCACCGGGGAGCTGTTTTTT
CDR3aa: CAWSVAVGTTGELFF
v_gene: TRBV30
abundance: few
d_gene: .
j_gene: TRBJ2-2

CDR3nt: TGTGCCAGCAGCGTTTACGGGACAGGACAAGAGACCCAGTACTTC
CDR3aa: CASSVYGTGQETQYF
v_gene: TRBV9
abundance: few
d_gene: TRBD1
j_gene: TRBJ2-5

CDR3nt: TGCGCCAGCAGTGAGTCGGAGGAGGATAACTATGGCTACACCTTC
CDR3aa: CASSESEEDNYGYTF
v_gene: TRBV10-2
abundance: .
d_gene: .
j_gene: TRBJ1-2

CDR3nt: TGTGCCAGCAGCATGACAGGGGGCGTTCGAGATGAGCAGTTCTTC
CDR3aa: CASSMTGGVRDEQFF
v_gene: TRBV9
abundance: .
d_gene: TRBD1
j_gene: TRBJ2-1

CDR3nt: TGTGCCAGCAGACCCCACCGGGAGGACACTGAAGCTTTCTTT
CDR3aa: CASRPHREDTEAFF
v_gene: TRBV27
abundance: .
d_gene: .
j_gene: TRBJ1-1

CDR3nt: TGTGCCAGCAGTGGAAGAACGGGTGGCTACACCTTC
CDR3aa: CASSGRTGGYTF
v_gene: TRBV6-5
abundance: .
d_gene: .
j_gene: TRBJ1-2

CDR3nt: TGCGCCAGCAGCCAAGATAGCGGGGGGGCCCGAGAGCAGTTCTTC
CDR3aa: CASSQDSGGAREQFF
v_gene: TRBV4-1
abundance: .
d_gene: TRBD2
j_gene: TRBJ2-1

CDR3nt: TGTGCCTGGAGCAAACAAGAGAACACTGAAGCTTTCTTT
CDR3aa: CAWSKQENTEAFF
v_gene: TRBV30
abundance: .
d_gene: .
j_gene: TRBJ1-1

CDR3nt: TGTGCCAGCAGAAAATCCCTAGCCAAAAACATTCAGTACTTC
CDR3aa: CASRKSLAKNIQYF
v_gene: TRBV2
abundance: .
d_gene: .
j_gene: TRBJ2-4

CDR3nt: TGTGCCAGCAGCCAAGATTGGCGGGGGGGGGATGGCTACACCTTC
CDR3aa: CASSQDWRGGDGYTF
v_gene: TRBV4-2
abundance: .
d_gene: .
j_gene: TRBJ1-2

CDR3nt: TGTGCCACCGGGACAGGACTTCAGGGCTACACCTTC
CDR3aa: CATGTGLQGYTF
v_gene: TRBV27
abundance: .
d_gene: TRBD1
j_gene: TRBJ1-2